The clone carrying this TCR beta chain was recorded a few times. Its antigen is as yet unknown. Next came a second PCR, run for roughly 6 to 11 cycles, which used a sample-barcoded 5' primer along with a J-beta primer mix. Tagging of each cDNA molecule was performed by a template-switch adaptor with 12 random nucleotides. TCRdb re-called the 5' RACE reads through MiXCR, storing one row per CDR3 protein. The sample yields about 1.4 million distinct CDR3 sequences, approximately 59% seen once. The source of the sample is a study of blood T cells in healthy people across ages. Study findings and constraints: Shifts in expanded clonotypes may have been confounded by donor CMV status, which was unknown. A roughly linear age-dependent decrease characterized TCR beta diversity per million T cells.

Germline V CDR1 and CDR2: SQVTM, ANQGSEA. J was trimmed by 4 bases and V by 8 bases; bases with no gene match: 14. The length of the CDR3 is 14 residues. The sample taken for sequencing was blood. This rearrangement joins TRBV29-1 to TRBJ2-7; 7 bases match TRBD1. This TCR derives from a young man in good health. The CDR3 protein is CSLSGGRGEYEQYF. For the CDR3, the DNA is TGCAGCCTCTCAGGGGGAAGGGGAGAATACGAGCAGTACTTC.